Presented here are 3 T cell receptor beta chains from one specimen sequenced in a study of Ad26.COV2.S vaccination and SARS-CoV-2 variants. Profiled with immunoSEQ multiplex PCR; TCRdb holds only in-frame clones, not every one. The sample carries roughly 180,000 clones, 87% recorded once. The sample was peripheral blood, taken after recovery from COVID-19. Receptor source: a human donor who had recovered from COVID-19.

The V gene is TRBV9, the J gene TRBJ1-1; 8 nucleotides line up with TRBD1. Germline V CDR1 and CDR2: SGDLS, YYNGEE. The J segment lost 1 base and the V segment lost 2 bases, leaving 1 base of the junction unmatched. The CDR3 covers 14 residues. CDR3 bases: TGTGCCAGCAGCGTTACAGGGGGGAACACTGAAGCTTTCTTT. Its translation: CASSVTGGNTEAFF.

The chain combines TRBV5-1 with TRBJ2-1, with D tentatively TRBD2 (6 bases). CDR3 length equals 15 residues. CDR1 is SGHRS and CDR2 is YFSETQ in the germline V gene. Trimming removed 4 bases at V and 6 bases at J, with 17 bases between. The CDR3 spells CASSRDSQNPNEQFF. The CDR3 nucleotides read TGCGCCAGCAGCCGGGACTCCCAAAATCCCAATGAGCAGTTCTTC.

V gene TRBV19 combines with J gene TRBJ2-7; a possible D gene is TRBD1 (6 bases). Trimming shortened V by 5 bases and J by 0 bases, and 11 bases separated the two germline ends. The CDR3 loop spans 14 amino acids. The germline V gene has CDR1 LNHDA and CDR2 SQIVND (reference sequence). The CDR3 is CASSPRDISYEQYF. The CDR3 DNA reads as TGTGCCAGTAGTCCACGGGACATCTCCTACGAGCAGTACTTC.